The TCR beta chain described here comes from a study of early T cells in non-severe SARS-CoV-2 infection. Across the whole study: Chains stayed unpaired after sequencing of bulk RNA from unsorted whole blood. Whole-study results and caveats: CD4 and private specificities were missed by VDJdb matching, which favored anti-spike CD8 responses.

Unique molecular identifiers were affixed to single, distinct cDNA molecules. Via MiXCR, TCRdb re-called the 5' RACE reads, giving one row per CDR3 protein. The sample records 45,000 or so distinct CDR3 sequences, 6.1% being singletons. The germline gives CDR1 SGHVS, CDR2 FNYEAQ. J lost 4 bases, V lost 2 bases, and 4 bases had no gene match. This CDR3 contains 16 residues. This clonotype was detected many times. Antigen unknown. V gene TRBV7-6 combines with J gene TRBJ2-1, with 11 bases fitting TRBD2. The source of this sequence is an adult who was a healthcare worker with PCR-confirmed SARS-CoV-2 infection or an uninfected control (not recorded which). Sequencing was performed on whole blood. DNA of the CDR3: TGTGCCAGCAGCTTATCTGCTAGCGGGGGGTACAATGAGCAGTTCTTC. Its translation: CASSLSASGGYNEQFF.